This TCR beta chain was captured by sequencing in a study of tumor-infiltrating lymphocytes in primary liver carcinoma. Study details: T1-T3 N0M0 was the stage of the tumors, which were about 4.2 to 10 cm across.

Joint extraction of RNA and DNA used roughly 19-31 mg of bulk tissue that was unsorted. The CDR3 has 18 amino acids. CDR1 is SQVTM and CDR2 is ANQGSEA in the germline V gene. V lost 7 bases, J lost 5 bases, and 15 bases stayed unmatched. This clonotype was observed at least ten times. The authors made TCR beta cDNA from around 500 ng total RNA with a constant-region primer. Libraries covering TCR beta were generated through three nested multiplex PCR rounds (using a slightly modified ARM-PCR). Running 10 cycles apiece, the first two PCR rounds relied on TRBV1-TRBV30 forward primers together with a C-beta reverse primer. TCRdb reprocessed the multiplex PCR reads via MiXCR and lists one record per CDR3 protein. Here the sample spans roughly 120,000 distinct CDR3 sequences, 55% to 75% being singletons.

Material: liver tumor tissue from sampling region 1. The subset was: tumor region T1, superior pole. The rearrangement uses TRBV29-1 and TRBJ2-1; 15 bases align to TRBD2. The receptor was derived from a woman between 55 and 75 years old with primary liver carcinoma and hepatitis B virus infection. DNA of the CDR3: TGCAGCGCATATGGACTAGCGGGAGGGCCCTCCAAGGACAATGAGCAGTTCTTC. This codes for CSAYGLAGGPSKDNEQFF.